The sequence of this T cell receptor beta chain was determined in a study of blood T cell repertoires in COVID-19. For the study at large: Researchers got acute and convalescent COVID-19 samples from the United States, Italy and Spain.

This table comes from immunoSEQ multiplex PCR, and its TCRdb copy is limited to in-frame clones, with some not included. The sample has fewer than 450,000 clones; around 88% are singletons. This clone was observed a handful of times. This CDR3 comprises 14 residues. V shed 3 bases, J shed 6 bases, and the junction held 7 bases outside the gene matches. CDR1 and CDR2 from the germline V gene are DFQATT and SNEGSKA (reference sequence). Input material: peripheral blood. The receptor was derived from a woman aged 45 to 65 with COVID-19, enrolled during active disease. The chain combines TRBV20-1 with TRBJ1-5; 8 bases fit TRBD1. The DNA for the CDR3 is TGCAGTGCTAGTAGCGGACAGGGAAGTCAGCCCCAGCATTTT. It is translated as CSASSGQGSQPQHF.